Listed here are 16 T cell receptor beta chains from one sample, sequenced in a study of Ad26.COV2.S vaccination and SARS-CoV-2 variants. Regarding treatment: some 20 received Ad26.COV2.S at low or high dose, single or two shots; roughly five received placebo; per-sample allocation not given. On day 63 after the first injection, vaccine and placebo recipients gave samples. Data came from immunoSEQ multiplex PCR; TCRdb stores just in-frame clones and leaves some out. In the table there are 380,000 or so clones, approximately 90% of which are singletons. Sequenced material: peripheral blood, taken in a trial of Ad26.COV2.S vaccine versus placebo. These TCRs come from a person between 18 and 65 years old who received the Ad26.COV2.S COVID-19 vaccine or a placebo.

The chain carries TRBV5-1 and TRBJ2-1; perhaps TRBD1 as D (5 bases). The CDR3 covers 16 residues. Germline V gene data show CDR1 as SGHRS and CDR2 as YFSETQ. Trimming removed 6 bases at V and 4 bases at J, with 20 bases between. The CDR3 loop reads CASNSKRPGPYNEQFF. DNA of the CDR3: TGCGCCAGCAACTCCAAGCGTCCAGGGCCGTACAATGAGCAGTTCTTC.

The chain is built from TRBV23-1 and TRBJ2-6; 7 bases are a match to TRBD2. TRBV23-1 is given ORF status, its function remaining uncertain. The CDR3 is 21 residues long. The ends lost 0 bases at V and 2 bases at J; junction bases unmatched: 16. The CDR3 bases are TGCGCCAGCAGTCAATCAACCGACCGGGGAGGGAGTCTCACTGGGGCCAACGTCCTGACTTTC. Translating it yields CASSQSTDRGGSLTGANVLTF.

The J gene is TRBJ1-1, the V gene TRBV30; the D is unclear. Germline V gene sequence: CDR1 GTSNPN, CDR2 SVGIG (reference sequence). The CDR3 length is 11 residues. Trimming cost V 0 bases and J 7 bases, with 6 bases left between them. CDR3 bases: TGTGCCTGGAGTGTACAAATTGAAGCTTTCTTT. Its protein product is CAWSVQIEAFF. Full variable domain (rest looked up from reference TRBV30 and TRBJ1-1): SQTIHQWPATLVQPVGSPLSLECTVEGTSNPNLYWYRQAAGRGLQLLFYSVGIGQISSEVPQNLSASRPQDRQFILSSKKLLLSDSGFYLCAWSVQIEAFFGQGTRLTVV.

The rearrangement links TRBV30 to TRBJ1-5, with a possible D match to TRBD1 (5 bases). Germline V gene sequence: CDR1 GTSNPN, CDR2 SVGIG (reference sequence). Trimming took 0 bases from V and 3 from J, leaving 15 bases between them. The CDR3 covers 16 residues. The CDR3 sequence is CAWSVMGQRDNQPQHF. The CDR3, as DNA: TGTGCCTGGAGTGTAATGGGGCAGCGAGACAATCAGCCCCAGCATTTT.

This clone came up a few times. This sequence joins TRBV5-5 and TRBJ1-5; D ambiguous. Germline V gene lookup returns CDR1 SGHKS and CDR2 YYEKEE (reference sequence). Trimming removed 0 bases at V and 4 bases at J, with 11 bases between. This CDR3 is built from 15 residues. For the CDR3, the DNA is TGTGCCAGCAGCTTGGATCCCGAAGGAAATCAGCCCCAGCATTTT. It specifies CASSLDPEGNQPQHF. Complete variable domain (other parts from reference TRBV5-5 and TRBJ1-5): DAGVTQSPTHLIKTRGQQVTLRCSPISGHKSVSWYQQVLGQGPQFIFQYYEKEERGRGNFPDRFSARQFPNYSSELNVNALLLGDSALYLCASSLDPEGNQPQHFGDGTRLSIL.

This clone was seen a few times. V gene TRBV2 combines with J gene TRBJ1-3; D remains ambiguous. The V end was cut by 4 bases, the J end by 2 bases, with 9 bases between. Germline assignment: CDR1 SNHLY and CDR2 FYNNEI. CDR3 length: 14 amino acids. This chain's CDR3 is CASSAEYPGNTIYF. The CDR3, as DNA: TGTGCCAGCAGTGCCGAATACCCTGGAAACACCATATATTTT.

The chain uses TRBV13 and TRBJ2-5, with D possibly matching TRBD1 (6 bases). The germline V gene encodes CDR1 PRHDT and CDR2 FYEKMQ (reference sequence). Trimming removed 4 bases at V and 3 bases at J, with 15 bases between. The length of the CDR3 is 15 residues. This CDR3 is CASSWFRDKKETQYF. CDR3 DNA: TGTGCCAGCAGCTGGTTCCGGGACAAGAAAGAGACCCAGTACTTC.

This sequence joins TRBV3-1 (or the pseudogene TRBV3-2) and TRBJ2-2; 7 bases line up with TRBD2. V shed 0 bases, J shed 5 bases, and the junction held 9 bases outside the gene matches. CDR3 size: 17 residues. Germline V lookup: CDR1 LGHDT, CDR2 YNNKEL (reference sequence). For the CDR3, the DNA is TGTGCCAGCAGCCAAGATTTCATATCGGGGGGTACCGGGGAGCTGTTTTTT. It yields the protein CASSQDFISGGTGELFF.

The V and J genes are TRBV30 and TRBJ2-5; 13 bases are a match to TRBD2. The CDR3 runs 16 residues. J gave up 5 bases and V 1 base, and 7 bases lay outside the gene matches. Germline V gene lookup returns CDR1 GTSNPN and CDR2 SVGIG (reference sequence). The CDR3 DNA reads TGTGCCTGGAGTGGAGAGACTAGCGGGAGGTTTGAGACCCAGTACTTC. It specifies CAWSGETSGRFETQYF.

This rearrangement joins TRBV28 to TRBJ2-3; D is unresolved. The CDR3 sequence is 14 residues long. Germline V CDR1 and CDR2: MDHEN, SYDVKM. V gave up 3 bases and J gave up 2 bases, with 9 bases separating them. The DNA of the CDR3 is TGTGCCAGCAGTTTGGGTTCAGTCACAGATACGCAGTATTTT. Encoded protein: CASSLGSVTDTQYF.

The count of this clone is one. The rearrangement joins TRBV7-8 to TRBJ1-5, with D possibly being TRBD1 (6 bases). Trimming took off 1 base at V and 5 bases at J, with 6 bases between the two ends. Germline V gene lookup returns CDR1 SGHVS and CDR2 FQNEAQ. This CDR3 has 13 amino acids. CDR3 protein: CASSLGTDQPQHF. CDR3 nucleotide sequence: TGTGCCAGCAGCTTAGGGACAGATCAGCCCCAGCATTTT.

The chain couples TRBV30 to TRBJ2-7; 9 bases agree with TRBD2. The V segment lost 1 base and the J segment 6 bases; nucleotides outside the gene matches: 4. The CDR3 is made up of 13 amino acids. Germline-derived CDR1 and CDR2 are GTSNPN and SVGIG (reference sequence). The CDR3 DNA sequence: TGTGCCTGGAGTGGGACTAGCGTTTTCGAGCAGTACTTC. As protein: CAWSGTSVFEQYF.

V and J are TRBV2 and TRBJ1-2; D possibly corresponds to TRBD1 (6 bases). This CDR3 region has 13 residues. The V gene lost 7 bases and the J gene lost 8 bases, with 17 bases spanning the gap. Germline values: CDR1 SNHLY, CDR2 FYNNEI. The DNA of the CDR3 is TGTGCCAGCAAGGGTGGAAGGGGGGACGGCTACACCTTC. It specifies CASKGGRGDGYTF.

The chain employs TRBV5-6 and TRBJ1-3, with no clear D. The CDR3 covers 15 residues. Trimming pared 0 bases from V and 0 bases from J, leaving 7 bases between. Germline values: CDR1 SGHDT, CDR2 YYEEEE. The CDR3 DNA reads TGTGCCAGCAGCTTGGTGGGGATCTCTGGAAACACCATATATTTT. As protein: CASSLVGISGNTIYF.

The rearrangement uses TRBV7-3 and TRBJ2-1; D unresolved. CDR1 is SGHTA and CDR2 is FQGTGA in the germline V gene. This CDR3 contains 14 residues. V lost 5 bases, J lost 6 bases, and 14 bases lay in between. CDR3 sequence reads: CASSPMHSSNEQFF. The CDR3 bases are TGTGCCAGCAGCCCGATGCACAGCTCCAATGAGCAGTTCTTC.

CDR3 bases: TGTGCCAGCAGCGGAGCAGGGGGCGCGGGCTATGGCTACACCTTC. Encoded protein: CASSGAGGAGYGYTF. The chain couples TRBV9 to TRBJ1-2; 8 nucleotides match TRBD1. Germline V gene data show CDR1 as SGDLS and CDR2 as YYNGEE. The CDR3 sequence is 15 residues long. Trimming took 3 bases from V and 4 from J; bases not matched to a gene: 8.